The clone carrying this T cell receptor beta chain was detected many times. Its antigen is undetermined. CDR1 is KGHSH, CDR2 LQKENI, per germline. V was pared by 5 bases and J by 2 bases, with 9 bases between. This CDR3 has 14 amino acids. The sample originates from a study of beta chain features in type 1 diabetes. Regarding the study as a whole: A possible short-template PCR bias applies equally to patients and controls. The naive, central memory and Treg TCRB repertoires showed an apparent similarity that was greater among patients than among healthy donors. Patients with Type 1 diabetes showed moderately but significantly shorter TCRB CDR3s in all four CD4+ subsets.

Heparinised blood was drawn once per donor, averaging roughly 0.11 L. Investigators reverse transcribed all isolated RNA, so they sequenced expressed TCRB transcripts. Data came from immunoSEQ multiplex PCR; TCRdb stores just in-frame clones and leaves some out. The sample records some 360,000 clones, around a tenth being singletons. Material: central memory CD4+ T cells from blood. The V gene is TRBV18, the J gene TRBJ2-2; no reliable D call. The origin of this receptor is a man aged 25 to 45 with type 1 diabetes. Here the CDR3 DNA reads TGTGCCAGCTCAGAAGGTCTCAACACCGGGGAGCTGTTTTTT. Protein: CASSEGLNTGELFF. The full variable domain, in which reference TRBV18 and TRBJ2-2 provide the parts outside the CDR3, is NAGVMQNPRHLVRRRGQEARLRCSPMKGHSHVYWYRQLPEEGLKFMVYLQKENIIDESGMPKERFSAEFPKEGPSILRIQQVVRGDSAAYFCASSEGLNTGELFFGEGSRLTVL.